The rows below give T cell receptor beta chains drawn from one sample of a study of blood T cell repertoires in COVID-19. Sequenced by immunoSEQ multiplex PCR; TCRdb stores in-frame clones only, minus some. Among roughly 290,000 clones listed, approximately 84% were seen once. Sequencing input: peripheral blood. The receptors come from a young woman who had recovered from COVID-19. Both conserved end residues are part of each CDR3. D genes are given only for firm matches. Clone sizes are given selectively: once, few, many, or a class where the clone is expanded.

TRBJ1-2 | few | TRBV4-1 | - | CASSEGTPKPPGYTF | TGCGCCAGCAGCGAAGGGACTCCGAAGCCCCCTGGCTACACCTTC
TRBJ1-2 | - | TRBV3-1/TRBV3-2 | - | CASSPVLAHGYTF | TGTGCCAGCAGCCCGGTCCTAGCGCATGGCTACACCTTC
TRBJ2-2 | once | TRBV2 | - | CASSVGGAVGELFF | TGTGCCAGCAGTGTTGGGGGGGCGGTCGGGGAGCTGTTTTTT
TRBJ1-5 | - | TRBV19 | - | CASSIPGDQPQHF | TGTGCCAGTAGTATACCGGGGGACCAGCCCCAGCATTTT
TRBJ2-7 | few | TRBV5-1 | TRBD1 | CASSTGQGDPYEQYF | TGCGCCAGCAGCACTGGACAGGGGGATCCCTACGAGCAGTACTTC
TRBJ1-1 | once | TRBV5-8 | TRBD1 | CASSLGTGRNTEAFF | TGTGCCAGCAGCTTGGGGACAGGAAGGAACACTGAAGCTTTCTTT
TRBJ2-3 | - | TRBV10-3 | TRBD2 | CAISDPTLAGADTQYF | TGTGCCATCAGTGACCCGACGCTAGCGGGAGCAGATACGCAGTATTTT
TRBJ2-1 | few | TRBV19 | TRBD1 | CASSISGTEVGQFF | TGTGCCAGTAGTATATCCGGGACAGAGGTAGGGCAGTTCTTC
TRBJ2-3 | - | TRBV2 | TRBD1 | CASSLRTTGSTDTQYF | TGTGCCAGCAGTCTACGAACGACAGGGAGCACAGATACGCAGTATTTT
TRBJ2-2 | - | TRBV19 | TRBD1 | CASAVGQVNTGELFF | TGTGCCAGTGCGGTTGGACAGGTGAACACCGGGGAGCTGTTTTTT
TRBJ2-7 | few | TRBV4-2 | TRBD2 | CASSQDTAASGRASSYEQYF | TGTGCCAGCAGCCAAGATACTGCGGCGAGCGGGAGGGCGAGCTCCTACGAGCAGTACTTC
TRBJ2-4 | - | TRBV5-4 | - | CASSLTYGRDINIQYF | TGTGCCAGCAGCTTGACTTACGGCAGAGACATAAACATTCAGTACTTC
TRBJ2-1 | - | TRBV4-3 | TRBD1 | CASSPGQGVQFF | TGCGCCAGCAGCCCGGGACAGGGGGTGCAGTTCTTC
TRBJ1-6 | once | TRBV6-5 | - | CASTAGRTNSPLHF | TGTGCCAGCACGGCGGGACGGACTAATTCACCCCTCCACTTT
TRBJ2-7 | - | TRBV11-2 | TRBD1 | CASSLGATGVFDEQYF | TGTGCCAGCAGCTTAGGTGCGACAGGGGTTTTTGACGAGCAGTACTTC
TRBJ1-2 | few | TRBV3-1/TRBV3-2 | TRBD1 | CASSPMKTGARYGYTF | TGTGCCAGCAGCCCGATGAAGACAGGGGCCCGTTATGGCTACACCTTC
TRBJ2-1 | - | TRBV5-6 | - | CASSLRLLYNEQFF | TGTGCCAGCAGCTTGAGACTACTCTACAATGAGCAGTTCTTC
TRBJ1-3 | - | TRBV19 | - | CASRPGFDVNTIYF | TGTGCCAGTAGACCAGGGTTCGACGTGAACACCATATATTTT
TRBJ2-7 | - | TRBV18 | - | CASSPPTGTSYEQYF | TGTGCCAGCTCACCACCGACGGGAACATCCTACGAGCAGTACTTC
TRBJ1-6 | - | TRBV5-1 | - | CASSGRNSPLHF | TGCGCCAGCAGCGGCCGCAATTCACCCCTCCACTTT
TRBJ2-7 | few | TRBV27 | TRBD2 | CASSWASGRASYEQYF | TGTGCCAGCAGTTGGGCTAGCGGGAGGGCCTCCTACGAGCAGTACTTC
TRBJ2-1 | - | TRBV5-5 | TRBD2 | CASSLLAGGSYNEQFF | TGTGCCAGCAGCTTACTAGCGGGAGGGTCCTACAATGAGCAGTTCTTC
TRBJ2-5 | - | TRBV29-1 | TRBD2 | CSALAGVIRETQYF | TGCAGCGCCCTAGCGGGAGTGATCCGGGAGACCCAGTACTTC
TRBJ2-3 | - | TRBV5-1 | TRBD2 | CASSLPLAGAGDTQYF | TGCGCCAGCAGCTTGCCCCTAGCGGGCGCGGGAGATACGCAGTATTTT
TRBJ2-7 | - | TRBV6-7 | - | CASSYGGEQYF | TGTGCCAGCAGTTACGGGGGGGAGCAGTACTTC
TRBJ1-2 | - | TRBV19 | TRBD1 | CASSYGTDFDGYTF | TGTGCCAGTAGTTACGGGACAGACTTTGATGGCTACACCTTC
TRBJ2-1 | - | TRBV5-8 | - | CASSFFIGGTYNEQFF | TGTGCCAGCAGCTTCTTTATTGGCGGAACCTACAATGAGCAGTTCTTC
TRBJ1-5 | few | TRBV24-1 | - | CATNRDGNQPQHF | TGTGCCACCAACAGGGATGGCAATCAGCCCCAGCATTTT
TRBJ2-3 | - | TRBV7-9 | - | CASSLARSGSSTDTQYF | TGTGCCAGCAGCTTAGCGCGGTCTGGCAGTAGCACAGATACGCAGTATTTT
TRBJ2-6 | few | TRBV24-1 | - | CATSDGTRGSGANVLTF | TGTGCCACCAGTGATGGGACCAGGGGTTCTGGGGCCAACGTCCTGACTTTC
TRBJ1-1 | - | TRBV28 | - | CASLENSNTEAFF | TGTGCCAGCCTAGAGAACTCGAACACTGAAGCTTTCTTT
TRBJ1-6 | - | TRBV6-6 | - | CASRDSQSSYNSPLHF | TGTGCCAGCAGGGACAGCCAGAGCTCCTATAATTCACCCCTCCACTTT
TRBJ2-1 | - | TRBV11-2 | - | CASSLRDEQFF | TGTGCCAGCAGCTTAAGAGATGAGCAGTTCTTC
TRBJ2-1 | - | TRBV19 | - | CASSTGHPYNEQFF | TGTGCCAGTAGTACCGGACACCCATACAATGAGCAGTTCTTC
TRBJ1-1 | - | TRBV7-9 | - | CASSLAPENTEAFF | TGTGCCAGCAGCTTAGCGCCAGAGAACACTGAAGCTTTCTTT
TRBJ1-6 | - | TRBV14 | - | CASSQEPSSYNSPLHF | TGTGCCAGCAGCCAAGAACCCAGTTCCTATAATTCACCCCTCCACTTT